This T cell receptor (beta chain) was sequenced in a study of cytomegalovirus exposure and HLA in healthy donors (dated by TCRdb to about 2017). At the level of the whole study: In an earlier analysis of around 540 of the donors, 276 Gb of sequence data and 120 million or so unique TCR beta sequences from approximately 180 million T cells were reported. To decide whether each TCR beta V gene segment behaved as functional or pseudogenic, an earlier analysis of some 600 of the donors relied on high-throughput TCR beta sequencing. The study used immunosequencing to profile the T cell repertoires of 666 subjects and linked those repertoires to cytomegalovirus serostatus. In a later genetic analysis, genome-wide SNP genotypes for 398 of the 666 donors were used, and that subset was treated as a discovery cohort. In addition to the first cohort of several hundred subjects, a separate validation cohort of 120 different subjects was used. The genetic ancestry cluster associated with self-reported Caucasian donors included 70% to 85% of the 300 to 450 genotyped donors. The study combined high-throughput TCR immunosequencing, statistical association of individual TCRs with disease status, and machine learning to predict cytomegalovirus infection status. Several DR-DQ haplotypes were handled as single units for association and clustering because linkage in the cohort was strong. The study was designed to test whether signatures of past pathogen exposure could be identified by cataloging public T cell receptors. Roughly 300 gigabases of sequencing data and 70 million to 85 million unique TCR sequences were included in an early release covering roughly 700 HLA-typed donors. On average, around 240,000 unique TCR beta nucleotide sequences were sequenced per donor among fewer than 500 genotyped donors of the cohort, with roughly a sixth of those sequences being non-productive. Donor age, sex, ethnicity and CMV serostatus were collected together with the repertoire data. Typing coverage varied by locus: roughly 629-640 donors for A, B, C, DRB1 and DQB1; roughly 560 for DQA1; some 610 for DPA1; fewer than 480 for DPB1. Both class I and class II loci were covered by HLA typing, at four-digit resolution. Every discovery cohort repertoire had been produced on one sequencing platform. A later analysis re-analyzed previously published TCR beta repertoires from 500 to 700 donors and added high-resolution HLA genotyping to study TCR occurrence patterns. In the later analysis, no new phenotypic data were used to find candidate immune exposures; instead, reliance was placed on TCR beta sequences and their occurrence across donors.

The germline V gene supplies CDR1 SGHTA and CDR2 FQGTGA. The cysteine opens and the phenylalanine closes a CDR3 of 14 amino acids. The entry retains the CDR3 DNA only, 42 bases that are in frame from base 1. V is pared back by 2 bases and J by 1 base, with 8 bases lying between the germline termini. General study outcomes and caveats: In an earlier analysis of around 500 of the donors, most TCR beta V segments appeared in productive rearrangements about 87% or about 30% of the time, broadly matching IMGT annotations. Roughly uniform sequencing depth across donors was assumed in presence/absence analyses, although this assumption may not hold. Several of the top co-occurrence clusters appeared to be linked to parvovirus B19, influenza, CMV and Epstein-Barr virus, according to a later analysis. Because counts were too low, some 16 rarely observed V segments, including chromosome 9 orphons, were excluded from the earlier analysis of about 500 of the donors. Linkage disequilibrium might explain the correlated functional status among segregating V segments, but an unknown experimental factor could not be excluded. This cohort had only TCR beta chains sequenced, and the lack of alpha or paired-chain data limited which features could be detected. In a later analysis, HLA-associated TCR beta chains were found to be more clonally expanded and to have lower generation probabilities than equally common non-associated chains. It was suggested by the authors that the approach could potentially be generalized to other disease states and immunological phenotypes. The sequencing pipeline was judged likely to have produced a cluster of highly shared sequence variants as a technical artifact. According to a later analysis, TCR association rates differed among HLA loci, with DRB1 alleles showing the most associated TCRs and HLA-C alleles showing the fewest. Most CMV-associated TCR beta chains appeared to be HLA-restricted in a later analysis, and the HLA associations seemed to be driven largely by CMV exposure. The only immune exposure information available for the cohort was CMV serostatus. Cytomegalovirus status was reported to be diagnosed by the classifier with high specificity and sensitivity in both the original and validation cohorts. At a false discovery rate of 0.05, a later analysis linked about 16,000 TCR beta sequences to specific HLA alleles. Some IMGT-functional V segments, including TRBV6-2 and TRBV6-3, could not be distinguished by the 87-base-pair reads and were therefore excluded. While some public TCRs were present in many individuals, most TCR sequences turned up only very rarely across donors. Three of the identified cytomegalovirus-associated TCR beta chains were confirmed in vitro to be specific for cytomegalovirus antigens. Compared with the roughly 670-donor mean, donors in an Asian-associated ancestry cluster had fewer N-insertions in productive TCRs, according to a later genetic analysis. In a later genetic analysis, a missense DCLRE1C variant was associated with V-gene and J-gene trimming of TCR beta chains, and the association was replicated in an independent cohort. When HLA alleles, especially DR and DQ, strongly co-occurred, attributing TCR associations to individual alleles was difficult. The study listed around 160 TCR beta chains as associated with cytomegalovirus. A further reported finding was that TCR beta sequences accurately predicted the HLA-A and HLA-B alleles for most subjects in the first cohort. Because HLA typing was missing for some donors at each locus, association tests included only the typed subset.

Details on this clone: This receptor's antigen is unknown. The record has no base qualities; no much larger clone is one base away.

The library was prepared using the immunoSEQ multiplex PCR assay. For the multiplex PCR, a mixture combining 60 forward primers for TCR Vbeta segments and 13 reverse primers for TCR Jbeta segments was used. Amplification of the CDR3 region of rearranged TCR beta genes was performed with a multiplex PCR assay on genomic DNA. Amplified TCR beta libraries were sequenced as 87-base-pair reads on the Illumina HiSeq System. Per the source publication's procedure: Across the roughly 670 repertoires, a later analysis counted 80 million or so unique TCR beta chains, approximately 12 million of which were shared by at least two donors. A nearest-neighbor algorithm error-corrected the raw reads and collapsed the reads into unique sequences, merging closely related sequences to remove PCR and sequencing errors. Alignment of CDR3 sequences to IMGT reference sequences was used to assign V, D and J gene segments. For a sequence to be retained, a match of at least six nucleotides to both a V gene segment and a J gene segment was required. Rearrangements were classified as productive when the CDR3 lacked stop codons and remained in frame with V and J, and all other rearrangements were classified as non-productive. Following IMGT convention, CDR3 was defined as the stretch from the second conserved V-encoded cysteine to the conserved J-encoded phenylalanine. The earlier analysis of roughly 590 of the donors excluded sequences that lacked an unambiguous match to a single V gene segment. In an earlier analysis of approximately 590 of the donors, a V segment was called functional when productive rearrangements were above 56.7%, and segregating when the standard deviation between donors exceeded 5%. A statistical classification framework was built for diagnosing cytomegalovirus status from the catalog of TCR beta chain sequences. In a later analysis, TCR nucleotide sequences were compared against IMGT/GENE-DB human TR gene sequences so that V and J genes could be assigned. A later analysis assigned CDR3 sequences and most-parsimonious VDJ recombination scenarios with the TCRdist pipeline. In a later analysis, every TCR beta chain was defined by the combination of its CDR3 amino acid sequence and its V-gene family, and reads without a unique V-gene family were dropped. A later analysis removed roughly 590 highly shared, low-generation-probability nucleotide sequences to deal with suspected cross-contamination and a sequencing artifact. For each public chain, a later analysis derived a clonal expansion index from normalized ranks of inferred template counts within each repertoire. In a later analysis, generation probabilities were computed with a VDJ recombination model fitted to out-of-frame rearrangements, and the resulting probabilities were checked against IGoR. In a later analysis, TCR-TCR, TCR-HLA and TCR-CMV co-occurrence was scored with hypergeometric tests, and a repertoire-size bias correction was applied to TCR pairs. False discovery rates were estimated in a later analysis by permuting HLA or CMV assignments 20 times. In a later analysis, co-occurring TCRs were grouped with DBSCAN, and TCRdist sequence similarity was added when clustering was performed within HLA-allele-positive subsets. Repertoires with fewer than 30,000 or more than 120,000 public chains were left out of co-occurrence clustering, as were five repertoires with anomalous nucleotide sharing. In its TCRdb copy, this immuneACCESS table keeps in-frame sequences only and misses some clones. Where compared with another copy, unresolved V genes explain less than half of these, and the others have no known cause. V and J calls and clone size come straight from that table; D and trimming were deduced from the DNA. Recorded for this sample are 90,000 to 150,000 clones; approximately 69% of them occurred a single time. 11% of the sample belongs to the ten largest clones.

The cohort consisted of hundreds of healthy bone marrow donors. All cohort members were sampled while nominally healthy, although unrecorded immune exposures were likely present. The donor was CMV seropositive and was included in the group of 270 or so seropositive cohort members. A peripheral blood sample was provided by each donor, and peripheral blood mononuclear cells were used for TCR beta sequencing. The Qiagen DNeasy Blood Extraction Kit was used to extract genomic DNA from the blood cell samples. The sequenced sample was PBMCs. Here the chain combines TRBV7-3 and TRBJ1-1, and possibly TRBD1, on 5 matching bases. This TCR came from a woman between 50 and 59 years old in good health and CMV-seropositive. CDR3 loop: CASSLGHQNTEAFF. The nucleotides are TGTGCCAGCAGCTTAGGACACCAGAACACTGAAGCTTTCTTT.